Included here is one TCR beta chain sequence, with context. There are a few counts of this clonotype. Its target antigen remains unknown. Nothing much larger sits one base from this clone, and base qualities are not available. The sample originates from a study of identical twins (dated by TCRdb to the mid-2010s). In the study overall: TCR alpha and beta repertoires from monozygotic twins, unrelated adults of various ages and cord blood were deep-sequenced to test whether fetal clonotypes persist. To rule out contamination, the twin experiments were replicated at different times with different library preparation protocols. Study-level results and caveats: Abundant cord blood beta clonotypes had fewer insertions, young adult naive repertoires showed a similar but weaker trend, and memory repertoires showed no such trend. Zero-insertion analyses could be partly confounded by invariant T cells such as MAIT and iNKT, though diverse VJ usage argued against such confounding for most clonotypes. The excess sharing between twins in beta out-of-frame sequences was weaker because fewer shared sequences reduced the signal-to-noise ratio. Compared with coincidental sharing between unrelated individuals, out-of-frame TCR alpha sequences shared between twins had an excess of sequences with low generation probability. Because the same donors could not be followed over many years, conclusions were based on cross-sectional statistical analysis. Out-of-frame TCR alpha sharing in monozygotic twins was systematically underestimated by recombination models, whereas sharing between unrelated individuals was in agreement with the recombination models.

Library generation was performed with 5' RACE. Sequencing relied on an Illumina HiSeq 2000. A universal primer binding site was added through template switching, and the final cDNA carried a unique molecular identifier so that TCR cDNA molecules could be counted accurately. Specific primers in the conserved constant-segment region were used to synthesize first-strand cDNA for the TCR alpha and beta chains. To control for contamination, every cDNA library was double barcoded, receiving both a SMART-Mk sample barcode and Illumina barcodes. Two successive PCR steps introduced TruSeq adapter sequences along with Illumina sample barcodes. TCR alpha and beta cDNA libraries were sequenced on the Illumina HiSeq platform with custom primers. The original pipeline was this. MiGEC processed the raw reads to extract unique molecular identifiers, while MiXCR was used to determine the CDR3 positions. Recombination models were inferred per individual with the repgenHMM and IGoR tools using an EM algorithm. Shared clonotypes were analyzed with the tcR package in R, and sharing was normalized by the product of cloneset sizes. Out-of-frame nonproductive sequences were analyzed to study raw recombination free of thymic and clonal selection effects. Starting from the raw public reads, TCRdb applied fastp trimming at Q25, assembled clones with MiXCR and retained in-frame beta chains. When rows share a CDR3 protein, they turn into one entry using the most common DNA and genes. None of the V and J calls come from the authors' own analysis; TCRdb made them. The sample includes hundreds of thousands of distinct CDR3 sequences, with approximately 13% observed a single time. Together, the top ten hold around 1.5% of the sample.

Unmatched junction bases come to 6, with V trimmed by 6 bases and J by 5 bases. The CDR3 sequence holds 14 residues, the cysteine and phenylalanine included. Here the CDR3 DNA is all that survives: 42 bases in frame from base 1. Reading the germline V gene (reference sequence) gives CDR1 LNHNV and CDR2 YYDKDF. All donors were healthy Caucasians. Three pairs of female monozygotic twins, all aged 18 to 29 years, were included in the twin cohort. Peripheral blood mononuclear cells were the source from which RNA for the TCR libraries was isolated. The sample was also linked to a second study, of yellow fever vaccine responses in identical twins. Looking at the second paper: The authors reported that the T cell response to vaccination in identical twins appeared partly convergent and partly personalized. Focusing on identical twins, the study followed the T cell clones that responded to the vaccine, and did so with precision.

Recombination linked TRBV15 to TRBJ2-2; a stretch of 7 junction bases matches TRBD2. This clonotype originated in a woman younger than 30 in good health. The sequencing input was PBMCs. At the DNA level, the sequence is TGTGCCACCAGGAGCAGGGAGGGAACCGGGGAGCTGTTTTTT. Translation gives CATRSREGTGELFF.